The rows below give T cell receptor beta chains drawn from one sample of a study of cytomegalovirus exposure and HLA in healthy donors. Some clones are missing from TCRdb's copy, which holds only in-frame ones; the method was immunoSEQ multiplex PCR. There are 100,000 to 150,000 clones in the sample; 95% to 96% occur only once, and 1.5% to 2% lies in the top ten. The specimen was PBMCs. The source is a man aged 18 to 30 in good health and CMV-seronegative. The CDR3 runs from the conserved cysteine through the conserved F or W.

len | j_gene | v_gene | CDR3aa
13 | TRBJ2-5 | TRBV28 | CASKTGEGETQYF
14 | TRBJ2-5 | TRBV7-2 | CASSLVAGTETQYF
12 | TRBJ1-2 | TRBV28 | CAIREGNYGYTF
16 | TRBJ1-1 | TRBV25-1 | CASSDRPGAGNTEAFF
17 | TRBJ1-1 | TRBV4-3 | CASSQSGGQGPNTEAFF
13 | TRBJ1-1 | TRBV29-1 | CSIGRGGNTEAFF
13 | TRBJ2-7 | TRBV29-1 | CSVASGRSYEQYF
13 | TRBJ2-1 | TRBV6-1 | CASGREGRREQFF
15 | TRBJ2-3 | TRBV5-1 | CASSSQLLGTDTQYF
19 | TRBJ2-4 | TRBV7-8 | CASSSRASGEGVAKNIQYF
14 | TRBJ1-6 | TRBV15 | CATSREAGRSPLHF
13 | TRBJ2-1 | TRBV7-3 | CASSPRQVNEQFF
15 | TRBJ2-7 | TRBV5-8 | CASSLAGTGGYEQYF
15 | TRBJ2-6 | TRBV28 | CASSLGTSGANVLTF